The entry below gives a single TCR beta chain sequence along with its context. This sample is part of a study of T cells after yellow fever vaccination. The CDR3 consists of 16 residues. Deletions cut 6 bases from V and 7 bases from J, with 22 bases between. TCRdb reprocessed the 5' RACE reads via MiXCR and lists one record per CDR3 protein. The sample lists approximately 250,000 distinct CDR3 sequences, approximately 3.6% occurring once. The source is a man aged 18 to 35 who received the YFV17D yellow fever vaccine. Sequencing was performed on PBMCs, taken 15 days after the yellow fever booster vaccination. The chain uses TRBV12-3 or TRBV12-4 and TRBJ2-1, with a weak D call TRBD2 (7 bases). The CDR3 region is CASSPPEGRGRNEQFF. CDR3 nucleotides: TGTGCCAGCAGCCCCCCGGAAGGGCGGGGGCGTAATGAGCAGTTCTTC.